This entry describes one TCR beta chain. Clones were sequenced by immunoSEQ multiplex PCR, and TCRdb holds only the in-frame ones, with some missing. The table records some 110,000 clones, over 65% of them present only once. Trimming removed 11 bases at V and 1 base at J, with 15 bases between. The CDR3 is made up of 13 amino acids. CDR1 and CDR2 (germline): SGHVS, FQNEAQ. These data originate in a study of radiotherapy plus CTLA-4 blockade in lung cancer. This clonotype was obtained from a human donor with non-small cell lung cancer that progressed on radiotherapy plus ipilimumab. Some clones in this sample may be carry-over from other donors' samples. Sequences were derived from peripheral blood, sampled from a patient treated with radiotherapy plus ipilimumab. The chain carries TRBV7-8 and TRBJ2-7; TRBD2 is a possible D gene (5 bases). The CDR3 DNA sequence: TGTGCCGTCCGAAGGACGGGGTCCTACGAGCAGTACTTC. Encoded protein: CAVRRTGSYEQYF.